The 27 T cell receptor beta chains in this list originate from one sample, sequenced in a study of blood T cell repertoires in COVID-19. Here immunoSEQ multiplex PCR was the method, and the copy in TCRdb shows in-frame clones only, minus some. The table shows 200,000 to 250,000 clones, with approximately 83% occurring only once. The sequencing input was peripheral blood. These receptor sequences come from a woman aged 25 to 45 with COVID-19, enrolled during active disease.

The chain uses TRBV28 and TRBJ2-7, with TRBD1 matching over 9 bases. Germline V gene sequence: CDR1 MDHEN, CDR2 SYDVKM. V shed 3 bases and J 2 bases; nucleotides not matched to a gene: 8. The CDR3 covers 16 residues. The CDR3 DNA follows: TGTGCCAGCAGTTTGGAGCCGGGACAGGGCCCCTACGAGCAGTACTTC. Its protein product is CASSLEPGQGPYEQYF.

This clone showed up just a few times. J is TRBJ2-1 and V is TRBV6-4; D is possibly TRBD2 (5 bases). Germline V gene lookup returns CDR1 MRHNA and CDR2 SNTAGT. The CDR3 extends over 16 amino acids. Trimming stripped 3 bases from V and 3 bases from J, with 15 bases between. CDR3 sequence (DNA): TGTGCCAGCAGTGAGTTCGGCGGGCCGGACTACAATGAGCAGTTCTTC. Amino acids: CASSEFGGPDYNEQFF.

This sequence joins TRBV27 and TRBJ2-1, with 9 bases fitting TRBD2. V lost 2 bases, J lost 8 bases, and 4 bases stayed unmatched. Germline assignment: CDR1 MNHEY and CDR2 SMNVEV (reference sequence). There are 14 residues in the CDR3. This CDR3 reads CASSLRREGDEQFF. Here the CDR3 DNA reads TGTGCCAGCAGTTTAAGGCGGGAGGGAGATGAGCAGTTCTTC.

CDR3 amino acids: CASSSPRGGRTDTQYF. The CDR3 nucleotides read TGTGCCAGCAGTTCCCCCAGGGGCGGTCGTACAGATACGCAGTATTTT. The chain carries TRBV28 and TRBJ2-3, with a weak D call TRBD1 (6 bases). The germline V and J ends were trimmed by 4 bases and 3 bases, with 17 bases remaining between them. CDR1 is MDHEN and CDR2 is SYDVKM in the germline V gene. The CDR3 is 16 amino acids.

This clone was seen only once. J is TRBJ2-7 and V is TRBV4-1; D not certain. Germline V gives CDR1 MGHRA, CDR2 YSYEKL. V lost 0 bases and J lost 3, with 12 bases in between. There are 15 residues in the CDR3. The CDR3 DNA reads as TGCGCCAGCAGCCAAGATTCTCGGAGTGGCTACGAGCAGTACTTC. It is translated as CASSQDSRSGYEQYF.

The chain uses TRBV7-2 and TRBJ2-3; D perhaps matches TRBD2 (6 bases). The CDR3 totals 16 residues. Germline values: CDR1 SGHTA, CDR2 FQGNSA. Trimming cost V 5 bases and J 2 bases, with 17 bases left between them. The CDR3 protein is CASSPAGAGFTDTQYF. In nucleotides, the CDR3 is TGTGCCAGCAGCCCGGCCGGGGCGGGGTTCACAGATACGCAGTATTTT.

This chain uses TRBV5-1 with TRBJ2-1; 12 positions match TRBD2. Germline V lookup: CDR1 SGHRS, CDR2 YFSETQ. V dropped 4 bases and J dropped 7; count of bases not matched to a gene: 6. CDR3 size: 15 residues. CDR3 in amino acids: CASSVGLAGANEQFF. Here the CDR3 DNA reads TGCGCCAGCAGCGTGGGACTAGCGGGTGCGAATGAGCAGTTCTTC. Full variable domain (remainder filled in from reference TRBV5-1 and TRBJ2-1): KAGVTQTPRYLIKTRGQQVTLSCSPISGHRSVSWYQQTPGQGLQFLFEYFSETQRNKGNFPGRFSGRQFSNSRSEMNVSTLELGDSALYLCASSVGLAGANEQFFGPGTRLTVL.

This clone has more than one count but fewer than ten. The chain combines TRBV3-1 (or the pseudogene TRBV3-2) with TRBJ1-4; no clear D gene. The CDR3 is 18 residues long. Germline V gives CDR1 LGHDT, CDR2 YNNKEL (reference sequence). V gave up 1 base and J gave up 0 bases, with 15 bases separating them. For the CDR3, the DNA is TGTGCCAGCAGCCAAGGGCATTCCCTTTTTGCAACTAATGAAAAACTGTTTTTT. This gives the protein CASSQGHSLFATNEKLFF.

Comments on this clone: An end of the junction does not agree with germline; a read error may underlie this. This chain joins TRBV11-2 and TRBJ2-3, with 7 positions matching TRBD1. The CDR3 runs to 17 residues. Germline assignment: CDR1 SGHAT and CDR2 FQNNGV. This CDR3 reads CASSLEGAGGPTDTQYF. CDR3 bases: TGTGCCAGCAGCCTAGAAGGGGCAGGGGGACCCACAGATACGCAGTATTTT.

The V and J genes are TRBV30 and TRBJ1-1; D is uncertain. V lost 3 bases to trimming and J lost 8 bases, with 13 bases between them. The CDR3 is 12 residues long. Germline V CDR1 and CDR2: GTSNPN, SVGIG (reference sequence). CDR3 in DNA: TGTGCCTGGAGCCCCGAGAGATTCGAAGCTTTCTTT. Translated, it gives CAWSPERFEAFF.

V and J are TRBV2 and TRBJ1-1; D might be TRBD1 (5 bases). With 2 bases removed from V and 6 bases from J, the gap between germline ends came to 16 bases. CDR1 is SNHLY and CDR2 is FYNNEI in the germline V gene. There are 15 residues in the CDR3. The CDR3: CASSEIPRRDSEAFF. The CDR3 coding sequence is TGTGCCAGCAGTGAAATCCCCCGTCGGGACTCTGAAGCTTTCTTT.

This clone was picked up one time. The gene calls are TRBV5-1 and TRBJ1-1; D is undetermined. This CDR3 is built from 13 residues. From germline, CDR1 is SGHRS and CDR2 YFSETQ. The V end lost 0 bases, the J end lost 2 bases, and 5 bases lay between the germline ends. Here the CDR3 reads CASSLGHNTEAFF. The CDR3 DNA is TGCGCCAGCAGCTTGGGACACAACACTGAAGCTTTCTTT.

The chain employs TRBV5-1 and TRBJ1-2, with 9 bases that match TRBD1. V was clipped by 3 bases and J by 6 bases; unmatched bases: 3. This CDR3 spans 13 amino acids. Germline V CDR1 and CDR2: SGHRS, YFSETQ. As DNA, the CDR3 is TGCGCCAGCAGCTCGACAGGGGGTAATGGCTACACCTTC. Encoded protein: CASSSTGGNGYTF.

V usage is TRBV4-3 and J usage is TRBJ2-3; 9 bases are shared with TRBD2. V dropped 4 bases and J dropped 0; count of bases not matched to a gene: 8. The CDR3 runs 17 residues. Germline CDR1 LGHNA, CDR2 YSLEER. The DNA for the CDR3 is TGCGCCAGCAGCCTCGATCCGCGGGGGGGTAGCACAGATACGCAGTATTTT. This encodes CASSLDPRGGSTDTQYF.

The chain recombines TRBV5-8 with TRBJ1-4; 9 bases line up with TRBD1. CDR1 is SGHTS, CDR2 YDEGEE, per germline. J lost 5 bases, V lost 1 base, and 3 bases had no gene match. CDR3 size: 15 residues. CDR3 sequence reads: CASSLSGQGNEKLFF. The CDR3 DNA reads TGTGCCAGCAGCTTGAGTGGACAGGGGAATGAAAAACTGTTTTTT.

V gene TRBV7-2 combines with J gene TRBJ1-1; tentatively, D is TRBD1 (5 bases). V lost 0 bases and J 4 bases, leaving 18 bases between the germline ends. The CDR3 covers 17 residues. CDR1 is SGHTA and CDR2 is FQGNSA in the germline V gene. This chain's CDR3 is CASSLAPGMPIGTEAFF. The CDR3 DNA sequence: TGTGCCAGCAGCTTAGCGCCAGGGATGCCGATCGGCACTGAAGCTTTCTTT.

The chain is built from TRBV7-3 and TRBJ2-2, with 8 bases identical to TRBD1. J gave up 0 bases and V 2 bases, and 11 bases lay outside the gene matches. The germline gives CDR1 SGHTA, CDR2 FQGTGA. The CDR3 contains 19 residues. The CDR3 coding sequence is TGTGCCAGCAGCTTACACGAAGCTGGACAGGGATCGAACACCGGGGAGCTGTTTTTT. This gives the protein CASSLHEAGQGSNTGELFF. Using reference TRBV7-3 and TRBJ2-2 for the parts outside the CDR3, the full variable domain is GAGVSQTPSNKVTEKGKYVELRCDPISGHTALYWYRQSLGQGPEFLIYFQGTGAADDSGLPNDRFFAVRPEGSVSTLKIQRTERGDSAVYLCASSLHEAGQGSNTGELFFGEGSRLTVL.

The chain uses TRBV14 and TRBJ2-2; a weak D match, TRBD2 (6 bases). CDR3 size: 18 residues. CDR1 and CDR2 (germline): SGHDN, FVKESK. V lost 0 bases, J lost 4 bases, and 18 bases lay in between. CDR3 sequence: CASSQDYAGMRFTGELFF. The CDR3 DNA follows: TGTGCCAGCAGCCAAGATTATGCGGGAATGAGGTTCACCGGGGAGCTGTTTTTT.

V gene TRBV4-3 combines with J gene TRBJ1-6; the D is unclear. V lost 0 bases, J lost 6 bases, and 6 bases lay in between. Germline V gene sequence: CDR1 LGHNA, CDR2 YSLEER. There are 14 residues in the CDR3. CDR3 coding DNA: TGCGCCAGCAGCCAAGACAATTTTAATTCACCCCTCCACTTT. Encoded protein: CASSQDNFNSPLHF.

CDR3 amino acids: CASSYPLAGYSYEQYF. DNA of the CDR3: TGTGCCAGCAGTTACCCATTGGCGGGCTACTCCTACGAGCAGTACTTC. The chain is built from TRBV6-6 and TRBJ2-7; D possibly corresponds to TRBD2 (5 bases). V was pared by 2 bases and J by 0 bases, with 14 bases between. CDR1 MNHNY and CDR2 SVGAGI come from the germline V gene (reference sequence). The CDR3 is 16 amino acids.

The J gene is TRBJ2-1, the V gene TRBV11-2; TRBD2 agrees at 7 bases. Trimming removed 5 bases from V and 7 bases from J; junction bases left unmatched: 8. The CDR3 has 14 amino acids. Germline lookup yields CDR1 SGHAT and CDR2 FQNNGV. The CDR3 DNA follows: TGTGCCAGCAGCGGTATAGCGGGTTGGAATGAGCAGTTCTTC. Translated, it gives CASSGIAGWNEQFF.

V and J are TRBV7-6 and TRBJ1-3, with TRBD1 as a possible D gene (6 bases). The CDR3 loop spans 16 amino acids. V gave up 5 bases and J gave up 0 bases, with 14 bases separating them. Germline CDR1 is SGHVS and CDR2 is FNYEAQ. CDR3 region: CASSQGQLISGNTIYF. CDR3 coding DNA: TGTGCCAGCAGCCAAGGACAGCTCATCTCTGGAAACACCATATATTTT. The variable domain in full, completed from reference TRBV7-6 and TRBJ1-3, reads GAGVSQSPRYKVTKRGQDVALRCDPISGHVSLYWYRQALGQGPEFLTYFNYEAQQDKSGLPNDRFSAERPEGSISTLTIQRTEQRDSAMYRCASSQGQLISGNTIYFGEGSWLTVV.

The genes are TRBV6-6 and TRBJ1-5, with D possibly TRBD1 on 6 matching bases. Trimming stripped 6 bases from V and 3 bases from J, with 15 bases between. The CDR3 has 15 amino acids. CDR1 and CDR2 from the germline V gene are MNHNY and SVGAGI (reference sequence). The CDR3 DNA reads TGTGCCAGCAGCCAGGGCAGGGGACCCAATCAGCCCCAGCATTTT. Residues: CASSQGRGPNQPQHF.

This chain links TRBV29-1 with TRBJ2-2, with 7 bases fitting TRBD2. The CDR3 has 13 amino acids. V shed 3 bases, J shed 6 bases, and the junction held 4 bases outside the gene matches. Germline V CDR1 and CDR2: SQVTM, ANQGSEA. The CDR3 reads CSVDPTSAGELFF. The CDR3 nucleotides read TGCAGCGTTGATCCTACTAGCGCCGGGGAGCTGTTTTTT.

The rearrangement uses TRBV15 and TRBJ2-2, with a tentative D call TRBD1 (5 bases). Trimming shortened V by 0 bases and J by 6 bases, and 11 bases separated the two germline ends. This CDR3 contains 15 residues. Germline assignment: CDR1 LNHNV and CDR2 YYDKDF (reference sequence). The CDR3 DNA sequence: TGTGCCACCAGCAGAGATAGGGGTATTGCCGGGGAGCTGTTTTTT. It yields the protein CATSRDRGIAGELFF.

V gene TRBV27 combines with J gene TRBJ2-7, with TRBD1 as a possible D gene (6 bases). V lost 6 bases, J lost 3 bases, and 18 bases lay in between. Per germline, CDR1 MNHEY and CDR2 SMNVEV (reference sequence). This CDR3 contains 15 residues. The CDR3 protein is CASSTRWQGSYEQYF. DNA for the CDR3: TGTGCCAGCAGCACCCGCTGGCAGGGGAGCTACGAGCAGTACTTC.

The genes are TRBV24-1 and TRBJ1-1; perhaps TRBD1 as D (6 bases). The germline V gene has CDR1 KGHDR and CDR2 SFDVKD. Deletions cut 4 bases from V and 4 bases from J, with 9 bases between. This CDR3 is built from 13 residues. CDR3 sequence: CATSDRGGTEAFF. In DNA form, the CDR3 reads TGTGCCACCAGTGACAGGGGTGGCACTGAAGCTTTCTTT.